The TCR beta chain described here comes from a study of shared clonotypes between healthy human individuals. Study-wide findings and caveats: Several donors had 5% to 6.5% of their naive CD4 clonotypes in common.

Germline V gives CDR1 WNHNN, CDR2 SYGVQD (reference sequence). The CDR3 contains 13 residues. V gave up 3 bases and J gave up 1 base, with 4 bases separating them. Assay used: immunoSEQ multiplex PCR; TCRdb lists only in-frame clones, some missing. The sample has about 2.1 million clones, under 95% seen once; the top ten hold 1.5% to 2%. Naive CD8 cells lacked CD45RO and underwent positive selection for CCR7, leaving out terminally differentiated effector memory CD45RA+ cells. As regards this clone: Its antigen remains unidentified.

J is TRBJ2-1 and V is TRBV10-1; D unclear. The specimen sequenced was naive CD8+ T cells from PBMCs. The source of this sequence is a man aged 18 to 35 in good health. Some clones in this sample may be carry-over from other donors' samples. The DNA for the CDR3 is TGCGCCAGCAGTGAAAGTTCCTACAATGAGCAGTTCTTC. Translation: CASSESSYNEQFF.